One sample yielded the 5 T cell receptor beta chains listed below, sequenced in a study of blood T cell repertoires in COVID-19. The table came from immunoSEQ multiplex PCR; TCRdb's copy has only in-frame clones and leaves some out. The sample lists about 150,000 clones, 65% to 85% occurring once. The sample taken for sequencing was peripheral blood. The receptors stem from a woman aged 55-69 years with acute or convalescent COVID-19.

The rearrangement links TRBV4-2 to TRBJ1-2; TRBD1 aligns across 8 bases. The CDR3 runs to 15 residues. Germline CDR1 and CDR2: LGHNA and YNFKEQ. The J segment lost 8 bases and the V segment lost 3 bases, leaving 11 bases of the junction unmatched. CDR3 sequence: CASSHLGQGGGGYTF. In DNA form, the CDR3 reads TGTGCCAGCAGCCACCTTGGACAGGGAGGCGGCGGCTACACCTTC.

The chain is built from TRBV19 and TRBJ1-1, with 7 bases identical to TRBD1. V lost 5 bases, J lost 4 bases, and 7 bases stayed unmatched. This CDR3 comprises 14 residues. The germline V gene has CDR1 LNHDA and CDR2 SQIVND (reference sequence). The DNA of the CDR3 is TGTGCCAGTAGTGTCAGGGGGTTGGTCACTGAAGCTTTCTTT. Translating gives CASSVRGLVTEAFF.

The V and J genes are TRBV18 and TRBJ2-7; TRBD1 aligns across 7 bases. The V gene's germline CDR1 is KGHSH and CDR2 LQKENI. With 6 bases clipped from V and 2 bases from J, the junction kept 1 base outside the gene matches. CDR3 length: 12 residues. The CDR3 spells CASSTGAYEQYF. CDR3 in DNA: TGTGCCAGCTCTACAGGGGCCTACGAGCAGTACTTC.

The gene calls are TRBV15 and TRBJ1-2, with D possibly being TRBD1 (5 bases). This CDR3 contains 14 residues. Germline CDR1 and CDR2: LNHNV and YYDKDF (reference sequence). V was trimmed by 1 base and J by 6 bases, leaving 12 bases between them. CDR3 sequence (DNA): TGTGCCACCAGCAGAGGGGGGAGGGATGATGGCTACACCTTC. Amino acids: CATSRGGRDDGYTF.

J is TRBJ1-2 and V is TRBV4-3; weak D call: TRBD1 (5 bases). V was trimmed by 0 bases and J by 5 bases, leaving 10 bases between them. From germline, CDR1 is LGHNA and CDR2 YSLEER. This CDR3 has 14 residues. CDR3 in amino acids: CASSQEIGAYGYTF. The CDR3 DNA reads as TGCGCCAGCAGCCAAGAGATAGGGGCATATGGCTACACCTTC.